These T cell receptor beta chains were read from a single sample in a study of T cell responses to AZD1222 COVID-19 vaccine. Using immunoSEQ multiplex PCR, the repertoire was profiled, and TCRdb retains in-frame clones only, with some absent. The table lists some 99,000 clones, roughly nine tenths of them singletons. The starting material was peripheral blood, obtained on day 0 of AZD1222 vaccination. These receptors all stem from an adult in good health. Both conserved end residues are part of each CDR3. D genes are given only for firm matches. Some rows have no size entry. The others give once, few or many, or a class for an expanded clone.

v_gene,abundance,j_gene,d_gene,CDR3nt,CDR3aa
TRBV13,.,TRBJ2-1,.,TGTGCCAGCAGCAAACAGGGTAGGTCTGAGCAGTTCTTC,CASSKQGRSEQFF
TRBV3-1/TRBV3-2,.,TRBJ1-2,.,TGTGCCAGCAGCTCTATTAACCTAGTGTACCATGGCTACACCTTC,CASSSINLVYHGYTF
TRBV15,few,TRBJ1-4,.,TGTGCCACCAGCGGCCTATCATCGGAAAAACTGTTTTTT,CATSGLSSEKLFF
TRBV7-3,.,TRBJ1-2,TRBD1,TGTGCCAGCAGCCCCACAGGGGGAATAGGCTATGGCTACACCTTC,CASSPTGGIGYGYTF
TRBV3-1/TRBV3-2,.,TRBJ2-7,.,TGTGCCAGCAGCCAAGAGGGGATGGGGGAGCAGTACTTC,CASSQEGMGEQYF
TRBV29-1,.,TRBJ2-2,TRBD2,TGCAGCGTTGGGGGACTAGCGGGAAGGGTCGGGGAGCTGTTTTTT,CSVGGLAGRVGELFF
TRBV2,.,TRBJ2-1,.,TGTGCCAGCATGGGGGTAGGGGTTGCCGACTCCTACAATGAGCAGTTCTTC,CASMGVGVADSYNEQFF
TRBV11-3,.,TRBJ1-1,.,TGTGCCAGCAGCCGGAGAGGAAACACTGAAGCTTTCTTT,CASSRRGNTEAFF
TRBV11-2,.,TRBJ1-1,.,TGTGCCAGCAGCTTAGTTTGGAAGGTAGACACTGAAGCTTTCTTT,CASSLVWKVDTEAFF
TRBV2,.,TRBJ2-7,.,TGTGCCAGGTCGGGAGTGGGCTTCGAGCAGTACTTC,CARSGVGFEQYF
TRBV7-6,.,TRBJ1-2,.,TGTGCCAGCAGCCCCATCGGGCTCAACTATGGCTACACCTTC,CASSPIGLNYGYTF
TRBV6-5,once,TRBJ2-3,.,TGTGCCAGCAGCCACCACGTGGGAGATACGCAGTATTTT,CASSHHVGDTQYF
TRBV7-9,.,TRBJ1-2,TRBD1,TGTGCCAGCAGCTTAGAAATTGGACAGGGTGATTATGACGAGGGCTACACCTTC,CASSLEIGQGDYDEGYTF
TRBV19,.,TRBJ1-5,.,TGTGCCAGTAGAGTACTCCTCCAAAGCAATCAGCCCCAGCATTTT,CASRVLLQSNQPQHF
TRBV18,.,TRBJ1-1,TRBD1,TGTGCCAGCTCACCTACAGGGGGGCGGAGTGAAGCTTTCTTT,CASSPTGGRSEAFF
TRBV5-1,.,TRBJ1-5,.,TGCGCCAGCAGCTTGGACTACCGGGGCAATCAGCCCCAGCATTTT,CASSLDYRGNQPQHF
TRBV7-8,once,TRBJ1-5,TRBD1,TGTGCCAGCAGCTTCACAGGGCAGGGGGTCAATCAGCCCCAGCATTTT,CASSFTGQGVNQPQHF
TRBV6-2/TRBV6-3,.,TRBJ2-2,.,TGTGCCAGCAGTTACGCTCCCGGGGAGCTGTTTTTT,CASSYAPGELFF
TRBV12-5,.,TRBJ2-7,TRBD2,TGTGCTAGTGGTTCCCCCCATGGGGGGGAGGTCGAGCAGTACTTC,CASGSPHGGEVEQYF
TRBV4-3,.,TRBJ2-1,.,TGCGCCAGCAGCCAAGATCTTTCAGGGATGTCCTACAATGAGCAGTTCTTC,CASSQDLSGMSYNEQFF
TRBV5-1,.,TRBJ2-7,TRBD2,TGCGCCAGCAGCCTTACCGGGACTAGCGGGCCTCTTTGGTACTTC,CASSLTGTSGPLWYF
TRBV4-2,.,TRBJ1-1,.,TGTGCCAGCAGCCAAGTCGGGGCAAACACTGAAGCTTTCTTT,CASSQVGANTEAFF
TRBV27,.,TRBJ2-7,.,TGTGCCAGCAGTTTACGGGGGCAGCGAAACTACGAGCAGTACTTC,CASSLRGQRNYEQYF
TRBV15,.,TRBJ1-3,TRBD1,TGTGCCACCAGGACAGGGGATGGCTCTGGAAACACCATATATTTT,CATRTGDGSGNTIYF
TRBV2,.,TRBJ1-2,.,TGTGCCAGCAGTCCGCCTAAGGGCTACACCTTC,CASSPPKGYTF
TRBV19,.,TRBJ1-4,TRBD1,TGTGCCAGTACCTCCCGGGGACAGACTGAAAAACTGTTTTTT,CASTSRGQTEKLFF
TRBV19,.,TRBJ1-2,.,TGTGCCAGTACCCTTGGGGGGCCTAACTATGGCTACACCTTC,CASTLGGPNYGYTF
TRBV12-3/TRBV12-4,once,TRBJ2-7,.,TGTGCCAGCAGTTTAGGGGCGGATTACGAGCAGTACTTC,CASSLGADYEQYF
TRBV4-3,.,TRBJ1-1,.,TGCGCCAGCAGCCCCGGTGGGGGGGTTGGGGCCACTGAAGCTTTCTTT,CASSPGGGVGATEAFF
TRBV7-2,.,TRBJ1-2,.,TGTGCCAGCAGCTTAGCGCCGGGGAACCCCTATGGCTACACCTTC,CASSLAPGNPYGYTF
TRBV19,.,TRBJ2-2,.,TGTGCCAGCCTACGATTGAGCACCGGGGAGCTGTTTTTT,CASLRLSTGELFF
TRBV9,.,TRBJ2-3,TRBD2,TGTGCCAGCAGCGTAGTGTCGGCTAGCGGGGGCACAGATACGCAGTATTTT,CASSVVSASGGTDTQYF
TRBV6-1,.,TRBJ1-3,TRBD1,TGTGCCAGCAGTGAAGCGTCGGGACAGGGACACACCATATATTTT,CASSEASGQGHTIYF
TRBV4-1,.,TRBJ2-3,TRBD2,TGCGCCAGCAGCCAAGAACTAGCGAGCACAGATACGCAGTATTTT,CASSQELASTDTQYF
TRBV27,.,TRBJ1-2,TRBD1,TGTGCCAGCAGTCCGTCACAGGGGGCGAGGGCTTATGGCTACACCTTC,CASSPSQGARAYGYTF
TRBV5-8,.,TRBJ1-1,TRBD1,TGTGCCAGCAGCTTTGGACAGGGGCTCACTGAAGCTTTCTTT,CASSFGQGLTEAFF